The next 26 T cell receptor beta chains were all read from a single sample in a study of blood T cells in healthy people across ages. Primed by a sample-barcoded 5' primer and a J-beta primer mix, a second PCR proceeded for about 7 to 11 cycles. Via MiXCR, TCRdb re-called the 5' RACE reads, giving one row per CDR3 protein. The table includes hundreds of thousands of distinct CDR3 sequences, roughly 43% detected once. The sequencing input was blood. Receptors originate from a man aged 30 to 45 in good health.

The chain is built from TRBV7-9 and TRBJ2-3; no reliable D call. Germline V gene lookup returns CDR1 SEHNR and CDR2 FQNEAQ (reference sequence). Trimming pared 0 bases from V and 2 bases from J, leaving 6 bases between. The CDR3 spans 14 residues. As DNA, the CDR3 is TGTGCCAGCAGCTTAGCCAGCTACACAGATACGCAGTATTTT. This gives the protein CASSLASYTDTQYF. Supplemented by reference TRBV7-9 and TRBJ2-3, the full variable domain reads DTGVSQNPRHKITKRGQNVTFRCDPISEHNRLYWYRQTLGQGPEFLTYFQNEAQLEKSRLLSDRFSAERPKGSFSTLEIQRTEQGDSAMYLCASSLASYTDTQYFGPGTRLTVL.

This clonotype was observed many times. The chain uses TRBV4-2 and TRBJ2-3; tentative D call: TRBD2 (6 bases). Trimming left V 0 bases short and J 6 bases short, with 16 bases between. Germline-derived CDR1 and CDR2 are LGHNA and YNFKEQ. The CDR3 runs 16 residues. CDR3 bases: TGTGCCAGCAGCCAAGACGGCACTAGGAGGGGCGATACGCAGTATTTT. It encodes CASSQDGTRRGDTQYF.

CDR3 in amino acids: CASSLVGQGTGNTIYF. CDR3 sequence (DNA): TGTGCCAGCAGCTTAGTCGGACAGGGTACTGGAAACACCATATATTTT. The J gene is TRBJ1-3, the V gene TRBV7-2; 8 nucleotides match TRBD1. The germline CDR1 and CDR2 sequences are SGHTA and FQGNSA. This CDR3 is built from 16 residues. Trimming at V came to 1 base and at J to 2 bases, leaving 4 bases not matched to a gene.

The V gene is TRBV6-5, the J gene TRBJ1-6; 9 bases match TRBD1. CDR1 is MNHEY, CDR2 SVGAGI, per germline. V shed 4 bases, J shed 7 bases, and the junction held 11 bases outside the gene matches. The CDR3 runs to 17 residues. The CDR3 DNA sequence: TGTGCCAGCAGTTCACCGACGGACAGGGGAGGCAATTCACCCCTCCACTTT. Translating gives CASSSPTDRGGNSPLHF.

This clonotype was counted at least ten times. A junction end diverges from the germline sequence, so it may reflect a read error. CDR3 region: CASSLGRLVGQETQYF. The CDR3 coding sequence is TGTGCTAGCAGCTTAGGCCGACTAGTTGGCCAAGAGACCCAGTACTTC. J is TRBJ2-5 and V is TRBV7-7; perhaps TRBD2 as D (6 bases). Germline V lookup: CDR1 SSHAT, CDR2 FNYEAQ (reference sequence). This CDR3 spans 16 amino acids.

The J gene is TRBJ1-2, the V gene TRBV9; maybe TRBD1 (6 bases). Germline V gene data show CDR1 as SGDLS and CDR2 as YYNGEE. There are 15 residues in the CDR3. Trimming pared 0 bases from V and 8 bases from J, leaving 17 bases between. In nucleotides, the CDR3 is TGTGCCAGCAGCGTAGCGGGACAAACCCTGGGAGGCTACACCTTC. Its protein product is CASSVAGQTLGGYTF.

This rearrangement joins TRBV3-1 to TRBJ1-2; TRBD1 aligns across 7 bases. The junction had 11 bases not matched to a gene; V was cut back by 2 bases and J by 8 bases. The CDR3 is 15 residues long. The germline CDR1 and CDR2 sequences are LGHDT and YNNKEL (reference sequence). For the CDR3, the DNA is TGTGCCAGCAGCCAACCCTACAGGGGCTCCTGGGGCTACACCTTC. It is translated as CASSQPYRGSWGYTF.

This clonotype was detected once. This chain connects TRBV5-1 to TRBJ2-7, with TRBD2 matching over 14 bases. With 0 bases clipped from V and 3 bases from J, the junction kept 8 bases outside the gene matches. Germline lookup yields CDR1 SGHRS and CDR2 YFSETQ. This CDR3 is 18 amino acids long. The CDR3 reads CASSLGQTGLAGVYEQYF. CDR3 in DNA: TGCGCCAGCAGCTTGGGCCAAACGGGACTAGCGGGGGTCTACGAGCAGTACTTC.

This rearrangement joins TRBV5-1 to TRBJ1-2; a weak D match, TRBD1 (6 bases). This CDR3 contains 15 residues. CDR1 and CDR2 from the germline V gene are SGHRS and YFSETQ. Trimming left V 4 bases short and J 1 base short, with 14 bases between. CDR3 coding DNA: TGCGCCAGCAGCCCCGCAGGGGAAATTAACTATGGCTACACCTTC. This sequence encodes CASSPAGEINYGYTF. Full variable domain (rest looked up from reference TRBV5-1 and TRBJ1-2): KAGVTQTPRYLIKTRGQQVTLSCSPISGHRSVSWYQQTPGQGLQFLFEYFSETQRNKGNFPGRFSGRQFSNSRSEMNVSTLELGDSALYLCASSPAGEINYGYTFGSGTRLTVV.

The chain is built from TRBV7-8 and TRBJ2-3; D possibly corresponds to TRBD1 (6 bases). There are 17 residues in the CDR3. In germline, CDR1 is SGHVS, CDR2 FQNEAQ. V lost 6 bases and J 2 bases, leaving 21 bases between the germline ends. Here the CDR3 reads CASSHLRTVTITDTQYF. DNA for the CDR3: TGTGCCAGCAGTCACCTTAGGACAGTAACTATCACAGATACGCAGTATTTT.

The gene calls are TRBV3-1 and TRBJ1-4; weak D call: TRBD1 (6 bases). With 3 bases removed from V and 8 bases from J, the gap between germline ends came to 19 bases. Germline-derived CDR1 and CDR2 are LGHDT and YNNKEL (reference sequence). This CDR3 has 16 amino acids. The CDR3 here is CASSHEGGVRREKLFF. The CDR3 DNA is TGTGCCAGCAGCCATGAAGGGGGAGTAAGAAGAGAAAAACTGTTTTTT.

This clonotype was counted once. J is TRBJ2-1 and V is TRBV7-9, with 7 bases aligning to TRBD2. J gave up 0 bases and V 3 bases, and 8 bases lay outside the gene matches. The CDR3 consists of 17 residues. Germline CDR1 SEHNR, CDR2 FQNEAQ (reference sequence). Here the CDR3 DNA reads TGTGCCAGCAGCTTTCCCGGGACTACGAGCTCCTACAATGAGCAGTTCTTC. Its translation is CASSFPGTTSSYNEQFF. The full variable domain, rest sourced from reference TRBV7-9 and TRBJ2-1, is DTGVSQNPRHKITKRGQNVTFRCDPISEHNRLYWYRQTLGQGPEFLTYFQNEAQLEKSRLLSDRFSAERPKGSFSTLEIQRTEQGDSAMYLCASSFPGTTSSYNEQFFGPGTRLTVL.

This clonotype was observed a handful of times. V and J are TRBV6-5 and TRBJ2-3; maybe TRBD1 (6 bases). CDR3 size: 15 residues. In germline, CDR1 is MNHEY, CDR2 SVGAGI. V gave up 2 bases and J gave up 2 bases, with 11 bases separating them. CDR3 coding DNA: TGTGCCAGCAGTTACCGACAGGCGCTCACAGATACGCAGTATTTT. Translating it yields CASSYRQALTDTQYF.

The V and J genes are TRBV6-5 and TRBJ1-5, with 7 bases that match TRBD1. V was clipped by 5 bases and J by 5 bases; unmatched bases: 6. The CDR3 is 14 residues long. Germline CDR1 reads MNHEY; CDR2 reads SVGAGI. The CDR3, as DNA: TGTGCCAGCAGTACCAGGGGGGGGGATCAGCCCCAGCATTTT. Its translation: CASSTRGGDQPQHF.

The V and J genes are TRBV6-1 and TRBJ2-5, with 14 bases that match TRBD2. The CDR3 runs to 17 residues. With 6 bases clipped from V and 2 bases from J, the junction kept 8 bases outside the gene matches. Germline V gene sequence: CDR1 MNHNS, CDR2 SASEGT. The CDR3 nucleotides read TGTGCCAGCAGCCCGACTAGCGGGGGGGCCATTCAAGAGACCCAGTACTTC. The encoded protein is CASSPTSGGAIQETQYF.

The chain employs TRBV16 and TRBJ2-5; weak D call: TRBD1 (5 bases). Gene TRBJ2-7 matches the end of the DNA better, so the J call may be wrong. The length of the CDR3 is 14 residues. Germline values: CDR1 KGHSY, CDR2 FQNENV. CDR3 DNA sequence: TGTGCCAGCAGCCAATCGACAGCCTCCTACGAGCAGTACTTC. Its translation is CASSQSTASYEQYF.

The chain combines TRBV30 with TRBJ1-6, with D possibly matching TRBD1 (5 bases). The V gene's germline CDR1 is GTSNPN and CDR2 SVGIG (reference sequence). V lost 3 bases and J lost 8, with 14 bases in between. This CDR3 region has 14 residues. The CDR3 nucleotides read TGTGCCTGGAGGATTAGAAGAGGGGATTCACCCCTCCACTTT. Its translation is CAWRIRRGDSPLHF. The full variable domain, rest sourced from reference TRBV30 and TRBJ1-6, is SQTIHQWPATLVQPVGSPLSLECTVEGTSNPNLYWYRQAAGRGLQLLFYSVGIGQISSEVPQNLSASRPQDRQFILSSKKLLLSDSGFYLCAWRIRRGDSPLHFGNGTRLTVT.

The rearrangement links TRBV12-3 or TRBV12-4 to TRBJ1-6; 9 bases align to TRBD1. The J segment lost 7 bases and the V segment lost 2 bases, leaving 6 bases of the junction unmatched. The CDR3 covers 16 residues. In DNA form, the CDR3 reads TGTGCCAGCAGTTTAAATGGACAGGGGAAGAATTCACCCCTCCACTTT. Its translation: CASSLNGQGKNSPLHF.

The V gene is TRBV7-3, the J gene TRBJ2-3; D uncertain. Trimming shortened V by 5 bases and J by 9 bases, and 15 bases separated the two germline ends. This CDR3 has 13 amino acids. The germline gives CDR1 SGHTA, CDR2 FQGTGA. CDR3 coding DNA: TGTGCCAGCAGCCCCCGCCGCAGTCCCACGCAGTATTTT. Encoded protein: CASSPRRSPTQYF.

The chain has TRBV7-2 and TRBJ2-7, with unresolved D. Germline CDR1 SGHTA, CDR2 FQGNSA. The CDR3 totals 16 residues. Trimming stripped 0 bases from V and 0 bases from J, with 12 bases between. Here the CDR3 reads CASSLAVGSSSYEQYF. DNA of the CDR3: TGTGCCAGCAGCTTAGCAGTAGGCAGCAGCTCCTACGAGCAGTACTTC.

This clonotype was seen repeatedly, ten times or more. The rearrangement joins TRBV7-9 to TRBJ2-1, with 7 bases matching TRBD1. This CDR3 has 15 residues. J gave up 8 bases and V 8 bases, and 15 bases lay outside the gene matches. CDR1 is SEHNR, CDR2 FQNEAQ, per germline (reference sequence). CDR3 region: CASSRQGTGLDEQFF. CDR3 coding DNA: TGTGCCAGCTCTCGACAGGGTACGGGGCTGGATGAGCAGTTCTTC.

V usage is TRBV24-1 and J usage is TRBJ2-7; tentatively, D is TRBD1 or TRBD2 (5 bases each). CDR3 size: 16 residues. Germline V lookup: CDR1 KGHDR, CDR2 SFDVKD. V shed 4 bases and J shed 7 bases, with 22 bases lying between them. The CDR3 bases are TGTGCCACCAGTGAGCCGGGGCTGTCCTCTTACAATGAGCAGTACTTC. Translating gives CATSEPGLSSYNEQYF.

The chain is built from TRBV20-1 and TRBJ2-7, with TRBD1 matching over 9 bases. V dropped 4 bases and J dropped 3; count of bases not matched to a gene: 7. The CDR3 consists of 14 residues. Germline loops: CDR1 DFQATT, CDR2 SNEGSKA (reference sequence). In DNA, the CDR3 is TGCAGTGCTATAACCGGGACAGGGTACTACGAGCAGTACTTC. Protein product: CSAITGTGYYEQYF.

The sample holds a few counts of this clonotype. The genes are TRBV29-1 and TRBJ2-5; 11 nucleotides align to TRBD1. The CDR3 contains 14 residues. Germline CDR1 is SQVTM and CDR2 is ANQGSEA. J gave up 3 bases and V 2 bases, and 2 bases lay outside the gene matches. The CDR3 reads CSVEPGQGEETQYF. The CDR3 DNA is TGCAGCGTTGAACCGGGACAGGGGGAAGAGACCCAGTACTTC.

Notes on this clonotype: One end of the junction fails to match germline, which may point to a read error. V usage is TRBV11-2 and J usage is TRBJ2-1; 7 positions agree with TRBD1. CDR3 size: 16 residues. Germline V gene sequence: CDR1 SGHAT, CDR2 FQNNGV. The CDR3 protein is CASSLVRGLGVNEQFF. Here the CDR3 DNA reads TGTGCTAGCAGCTTAGTTAGGGGGCTCGGGGTAAATGAGCAGTTCTTC.

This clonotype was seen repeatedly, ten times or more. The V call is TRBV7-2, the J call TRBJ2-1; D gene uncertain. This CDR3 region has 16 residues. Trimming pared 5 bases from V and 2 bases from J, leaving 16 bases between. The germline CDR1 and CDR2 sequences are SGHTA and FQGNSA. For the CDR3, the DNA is TGTGCCAGCAGCCCGTCTGGAGCGAACACCTACAATGAGCAGTTCTTC. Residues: CASSPSGANTYNEQFF.